The clone carrying this T cell receptor beta chain was counted a single time. Its antigen is unknown. The method was immunoSEQ multiplex PCR; TCRdb's version includes in-frame clones alone and lacks a portion of them. Of 430,000 or so clones listed, 89% are singletons. The sample is drawn from a study of Ad26.COV2.S vaccination and SARS-CoV-2 variants. General observations from the study: Responses of T cells in total may have been underestimated by the TCR breadth and depth analyses.

Treatment: 15 to 20 received Ad26.COV2.S at low or high dose, single or two shots; 5 received placebo; per-sample allocation not given. The investigators took samples on day 63 after the first vaccine or placebo injection. The J segment lost 4 bases and the V segment lost 4 bases, leaving 10 bases of the junction unmatched. The CDR3 runs to 17 residues. CDR1 and CDR2 (germline): ENHRY, SYGVKD. The source material was peripheral blood, sampled in a trial of Ad26.COV2.S vaccine versus placebo. The clonotype was recovered from a person between 18 and 60 years old who received the Ad26.COV2.S COVID-19 vaccine or a placebo. J is TRBJ2-1 and V is TRBV10-3; 10 nucleotides line up with TRBD2. CDR3 residues: CAISGIAGGLSYNEQFF. The CDR3 DNA is TGTGCCATCAGTGGTATAGCGGGAGGACTATCTTACAATGAGCAGTTCTTC.